These T cell receptor beta chains were read from a single sample in a study of a mutant IDH1 vaccine in newly diagnosed glioma. Assay: immunoSEQ multiplex PCR; the TCRdb copy retains only in-frame clones and omits some. Counted here are approximately 88,000 clones, roughly 78% occurring once; the ten biggest clones make up 6.5% to 9.5%. Sequences were derived from PBMCs, sampled from a glioma patient treated with radiotherapy, temozolomide or both. The origin of the receptors is a man aged 35-49 years with glioma. Each CDR3 is given with its conserved first and last residue.

>TRBV7-8|TRBJ2-7|16
CASSLIQGHLSYEQYF
>TRBV9|TRBJ2-5|15
CASSVDVTIGETQYF
>TRBV27|-|15
CASSLWGTGMDEQYF
>TRBV5-4|TRBJ2-7|14
CASSLDRGPYEQYF
>TRBV6-5|TRBJ1-5|15
CASSPRVTGHQPQHF
>TRBV29-1|TRBJ2-3|15
CSVRTSGGPTDTQYF
>TRBV27|TRBJ2-7|15
CASAEGLGKTYEQYF
>TRBV30|TRBJ2-7|12
CAWAGSSYEQYF
>TRBV7-2|TRBJ2-7|13
CASSQVAAYEQYF
>TRBV6-1|TRBJ2-1|15
CASSKGTSGRNEQFF
>TRBV28|TRBJ1-5|18
CASSPPVGMGQAYQPQHF
>TRBV2|TRBJ1-5|15
CASSLAGRGNQPQHF
>TRBV9|TRBJ2-1|15
CASSVAGGAIGEQFF
>TRBV5-6|TRBJ2-5|14
CASSRPGQGETQYF
>TRBV7-9|TRBJ2-5|15
CASSLAGGREETQYF
>TRBV7-2|TRBJ2-7|14
CASSPGTGIYEQYF
>TRBV10-3|TRBJ1-1|12
CAIRAGPTEAFF
>TRBV27|TRBJ2-3|14
CASSPSRGTDTQYF
>TRBV6-5|TRBJ1-6|16
CASSYPRGGENSPLHF
>TRBV5-4|TRBJ1-3|12
CAVRGGGNTIYF
>TRBV5-1|TRBJ1-2|13
CASSLAKGAGYTF
>TRBV5-1|TRBJ2-2|13
CASSATNTGELFF
>TRBV11-2|TRBJ2-3|15
CASSLIRRGVDTQYF
>TRBV7-2|TRBJ2-7|15
CASRLNPLVEYEQYF
>TRBV18|TRBJ1-1|13
CASSPRQGVEAFF
>TRBV2|TRBJ2-7|12
CASSGDSYEQYF
>TRBV28|TRBJ1-2|14
CASNPPRLNYGYTF
>TRBV7-9|TRBJ2-1|15
CASSSLAGASNEQFF